Listed below are T cell receptor beta chains from one sample, sequenced in a study of shared clonotypes between healthy human individuals. Method: immunoSEQ multiplex PCR; TCRdb's copy keeps in-frame clones and lacks some. The profile covers 1 million to 1.3 million clones, with more than 75% appearing a single time and roughly 0.65% taken by the ten largest. Sequencing input: memory CD4+ T cells from PBMCs. These receptors originate from a man in his late teens or twenties in good health. Some clones in this sample may be carry-over from other donors' samples. CDR3s leave out the opening cysteine and the closing phenylalanine or tryptophan. D genes are given only for firm matches.

d_call j_call v_call cdr3_aa
- TRBJ2-1 TRBV5-4 ASSLDATTNNEQF
- TRBJ2-1 TRBV2 ASSASVGEQF
- TRBJ2-1 TRBV20-1 SAIGNEQF
- TRBJ1-2 TRBV7-2 ASSLVTTGRYT
- TRBJ2-3 TRBV13 ASSWTRKDTQY
- TRBJ2-1 TRBV7-6 ASSLGWEGFNEQF
TRBD2 TRBJ2-1 TRBV2 ASSGQLAGVNEQF
TRBD2 TRBJ2-1 TRBV7-3 ASSPGTSGYNEQF
- TRBJ2-1 TRBV19 ASSWQRSQPYNEQF
- TRBJ1-2 TRBV28 ASTPGGPPPYGYT
- TRBJ1-1 TRBV7-3 ASSFTGRTEAF
- TRBJ2-7 TRBV9 ASSSAAGSPYEQY
- TRBJ1-5 TRBV2 ASSILPENNQPQH
- TRBJ1-2 TRBV28 ASSLRDLGYT
- TRBJ1-5 TRBV6-6 ASREDGNQPQH
TRBD2 TRBJ2-5 TRBV5-6 ASSPGTSPTQETQY
- TRBJ2-1 TRBV18 ASSPRYNEQF
TRBD2 TRBJ2-2 TRBV28 ASTASRAGVITGELF
- TRBJ2-5 TRBV4-1 ASSRGLGKETQY
- TRBJ2-1 TRBV7-2 ASSPSGGFNEQF
- TRBJ2-2 TRBV14 ASSQDIGANTGELF
TRBD2 TRBJ2-1 TRBV9 ASSVGTTPQEQF
TRBD2 TRBJ2-1 TRBV18 ASSPPLIAGKNEQF
- TRBJ2-5 TRBV7-2 ASSFVPPGETQY
- TRBJ1-1 TRBV5-1 ASSRFGGLAEAF
TRBD1 TRBJ2-3 TRBV2 ASSGQGRGTDTQY
- TRBJ2-7 TRBV28 ASSSALYEQY
TRBD1 TRBJ2-1 TRBV7-9 ASSFSGGAYNEQF